Included here is one TCR beta chain sequence, with context. As handled by the study authors: Reference gene primers were amplified, and this amplification served to estimate nucleated cell counts. Generated by immunoSEQ multiplex PCR, the TCRdb table keeps only in-frame clones and is missing some. V, J and clone size are those of that table, while D and trimming were read from the DNA. This table has 90,000 to 120,000 clones, roughly four fifths appearing once. This entry belongs to a study of blood T cell repertoires in COVID-19. Study information: COVID-19 samples collected from the United States, Italy and Spain covered acute and convalescent phases. Sources were T cells, B-cell-depleted T cells, or PBMCs; the material itself was cDNA or gDNA.

V lost 2 bases to trimming and J lost 4 bases, with 14 bases between them. Germline CDR1 and CDR2: SGHTA and FQGNSA. CDR3 size: 16 residues. The specimen sequenced was peripheral blood. This clonotype was obtained from a man in his sixties with acute or convalescent COVID-19. V is TRBV7-2 and J is TRBJ2-2; a possible D gene is TRBD2 (6 bases). In DNA, the CDR3 is TGTGCCAGCAGCTTATGGGCCCGGGGGAGCACCGGGGAGCTGTTTTTT. Its translation is CASSLWARGSTGELFF.